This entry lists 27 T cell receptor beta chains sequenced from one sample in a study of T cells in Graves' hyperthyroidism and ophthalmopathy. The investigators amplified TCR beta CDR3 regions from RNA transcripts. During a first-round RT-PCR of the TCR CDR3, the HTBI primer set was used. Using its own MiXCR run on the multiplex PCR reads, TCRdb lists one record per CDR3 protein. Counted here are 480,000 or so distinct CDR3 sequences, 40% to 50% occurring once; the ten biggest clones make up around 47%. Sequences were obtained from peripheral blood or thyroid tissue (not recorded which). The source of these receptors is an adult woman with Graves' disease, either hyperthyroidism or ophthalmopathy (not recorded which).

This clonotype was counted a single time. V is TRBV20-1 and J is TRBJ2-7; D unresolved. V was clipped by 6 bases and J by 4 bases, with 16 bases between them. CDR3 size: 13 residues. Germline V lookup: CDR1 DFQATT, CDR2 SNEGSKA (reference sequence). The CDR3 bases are TGCAGTGCGCCCCACCCTGTTGGGTACGAGCAGTACTTC. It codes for CSAPHPVGYEQYF.

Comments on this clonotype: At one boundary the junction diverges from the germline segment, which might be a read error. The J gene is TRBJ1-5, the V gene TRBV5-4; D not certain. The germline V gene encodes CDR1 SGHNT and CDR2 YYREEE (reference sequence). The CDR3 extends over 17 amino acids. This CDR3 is CASSQDVISADNQPQHF. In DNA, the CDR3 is TGCGCCAGCAGCCAAGATGTCATCAGCGCCGACAATCAGCCCCAGCATTTT.

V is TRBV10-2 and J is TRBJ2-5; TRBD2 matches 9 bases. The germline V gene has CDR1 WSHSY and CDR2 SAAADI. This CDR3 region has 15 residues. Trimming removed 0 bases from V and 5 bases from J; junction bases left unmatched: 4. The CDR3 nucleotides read TGCGCCAGCAGTGAGTCGACTAGCGGAGGGGAGACCCAGTACTTC. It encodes CASSESTSGGETQYF.

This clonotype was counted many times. This chain's CDR3 is CSVLRTASYEQYF. The CDR3 nucleotides read TGCAGCGTCCTCCGGACTGCCTCCTACGAGCAGTACTTC. The rearrangement uses TRBV29-1 and TRBJ2-7; tentatively, D is TRBD2 (5 bases). This CDR3 comprises 13 residues. V shed 6 bases and J shed 0 bases, with 12 bases lying between them. Per germline, CDR1 SQVTM and CDR2 ANQGSEA.

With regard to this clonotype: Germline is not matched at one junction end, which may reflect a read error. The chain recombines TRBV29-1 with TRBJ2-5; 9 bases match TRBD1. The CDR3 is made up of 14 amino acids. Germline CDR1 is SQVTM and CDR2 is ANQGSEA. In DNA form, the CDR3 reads TGCAGCGCCCAGACAGGGGGAGAGCAAGAGACCCAGCACTTC. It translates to CSAQTGGEQETQHF.

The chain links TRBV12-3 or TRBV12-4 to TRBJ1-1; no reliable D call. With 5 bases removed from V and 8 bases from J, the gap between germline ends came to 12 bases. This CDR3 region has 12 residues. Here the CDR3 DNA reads TGTGCCAGCAGTCCCGGACGGATGGAAGCTTTCTTT. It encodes CASSPGRMEAFF.

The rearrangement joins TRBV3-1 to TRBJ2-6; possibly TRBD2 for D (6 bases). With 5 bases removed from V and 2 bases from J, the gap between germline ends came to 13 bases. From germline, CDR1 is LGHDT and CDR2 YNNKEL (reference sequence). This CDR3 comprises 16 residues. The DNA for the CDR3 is TGTGCCAGCAGCTCCGCGCGGGGCACTGGGGCCAACGTCCTGACTTTC. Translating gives CASSSARGTGANVLTF.

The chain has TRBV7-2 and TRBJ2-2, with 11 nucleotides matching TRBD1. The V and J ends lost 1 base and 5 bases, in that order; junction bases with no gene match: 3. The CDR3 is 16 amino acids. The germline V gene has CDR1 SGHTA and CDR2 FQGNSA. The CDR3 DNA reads TGTGCCAGCAGCTTAGAAGGGACAGGGGGTACCGGGGAGCTGTTTTTT. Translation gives CASSLEGTGGTGELFF.

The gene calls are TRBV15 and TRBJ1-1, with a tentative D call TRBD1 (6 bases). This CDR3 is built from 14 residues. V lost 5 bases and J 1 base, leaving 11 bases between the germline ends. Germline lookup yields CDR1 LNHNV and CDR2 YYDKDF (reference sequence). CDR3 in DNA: TGTGCCACCAGCGGGGGGGGGCCGAACACTGAAGCTTTCTTT. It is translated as CATSGGGPNTEAFF. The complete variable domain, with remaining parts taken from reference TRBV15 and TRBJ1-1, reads DAMVIQNPRYQVTQFGKPVTLSCSQTLNHNVMYWYQQKSSQAPKLLFHYYDKDFNNEADTPDNFQSRRPNTSFCFLDIRSPGLGDTAMYLCATSGGGPNTEAFFGQGTRLTVV.

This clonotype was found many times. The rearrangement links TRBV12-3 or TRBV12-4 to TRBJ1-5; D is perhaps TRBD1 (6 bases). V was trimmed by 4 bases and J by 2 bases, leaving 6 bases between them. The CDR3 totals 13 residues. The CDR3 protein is CASSSGGNQPQHF. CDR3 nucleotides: TGTGCCAGCAGTTCAGGGGGCAATCAGCCCCAGCATTTT.

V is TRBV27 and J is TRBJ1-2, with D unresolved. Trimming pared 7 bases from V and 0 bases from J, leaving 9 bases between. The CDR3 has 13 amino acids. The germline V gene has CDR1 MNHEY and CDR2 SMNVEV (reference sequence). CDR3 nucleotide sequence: TGTGCCAGCAAGGCCTTAGCTAACTATGGCTACACCTTC. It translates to CASKALANYGYTF.

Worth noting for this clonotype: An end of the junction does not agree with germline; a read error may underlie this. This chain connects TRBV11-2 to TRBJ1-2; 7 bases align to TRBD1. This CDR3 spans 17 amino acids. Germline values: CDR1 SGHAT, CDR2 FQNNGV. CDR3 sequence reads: CASSFTTGVGGNYGYTF. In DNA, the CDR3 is TGCGCCAGCAGCTTCACTACAGGGGTCGGCGGAAACTATGGCTACACCTTC.

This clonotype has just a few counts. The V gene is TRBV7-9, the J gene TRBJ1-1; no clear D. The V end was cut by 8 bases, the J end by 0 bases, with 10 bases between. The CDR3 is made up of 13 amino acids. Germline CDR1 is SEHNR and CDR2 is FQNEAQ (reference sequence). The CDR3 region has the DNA TGTGCCAGCGGAGAGGGTATGAACACTGAAGCTTTCTTT. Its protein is CASGEGMNTEAFF.

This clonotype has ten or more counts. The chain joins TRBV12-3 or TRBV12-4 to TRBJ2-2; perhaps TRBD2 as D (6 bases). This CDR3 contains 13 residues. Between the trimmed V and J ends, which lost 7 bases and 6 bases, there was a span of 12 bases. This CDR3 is CASKYGGSGELFF. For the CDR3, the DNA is TGTGCCAGCAAGTACGGGGGTTCCGGGGAGCTGTTTTTT.

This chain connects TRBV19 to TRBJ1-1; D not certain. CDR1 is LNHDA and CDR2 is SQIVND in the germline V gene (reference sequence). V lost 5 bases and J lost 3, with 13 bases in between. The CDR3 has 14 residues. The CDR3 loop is CASSLGARDTEAFF. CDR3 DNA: TGTGCCAGTAGTTTGGGAGCTCGGGACACTGAAGCTTTCTTT.

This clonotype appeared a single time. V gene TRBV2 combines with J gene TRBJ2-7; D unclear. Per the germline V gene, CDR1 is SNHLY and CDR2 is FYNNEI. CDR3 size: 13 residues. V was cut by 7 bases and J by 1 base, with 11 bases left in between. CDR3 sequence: CASNEYPSYEQYF. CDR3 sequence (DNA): TGTGCCAGCAACGAGTACCCTTCCTACGAGCAGTACTTC.

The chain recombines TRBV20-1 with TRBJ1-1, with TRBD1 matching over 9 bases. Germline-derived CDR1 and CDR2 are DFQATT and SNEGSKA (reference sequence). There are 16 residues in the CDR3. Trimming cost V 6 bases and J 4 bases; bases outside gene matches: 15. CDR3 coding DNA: TGCAGTGCCAAGACTAGTCGGGACAGGGAAAGCACTGAAGCTTTCTTT. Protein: CSAKTSRDRESTEAFF.

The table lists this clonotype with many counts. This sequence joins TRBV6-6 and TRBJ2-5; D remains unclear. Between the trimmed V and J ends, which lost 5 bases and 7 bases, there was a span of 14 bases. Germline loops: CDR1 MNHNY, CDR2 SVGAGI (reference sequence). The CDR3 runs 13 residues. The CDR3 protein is CASSKDLARTQYF. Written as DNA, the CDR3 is TGTGCCAGCAGTAAAGACTTGGCGCGGACCCAGTACTTC.

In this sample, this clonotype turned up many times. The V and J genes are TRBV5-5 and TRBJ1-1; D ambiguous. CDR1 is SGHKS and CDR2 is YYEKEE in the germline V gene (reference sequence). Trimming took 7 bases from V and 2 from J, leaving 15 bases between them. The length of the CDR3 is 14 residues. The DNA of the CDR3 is TGTGCCAGCGGACGGGCACGTTTAAACACTGAAGCTTTCTTT. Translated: CASGRARLNTEAFF.

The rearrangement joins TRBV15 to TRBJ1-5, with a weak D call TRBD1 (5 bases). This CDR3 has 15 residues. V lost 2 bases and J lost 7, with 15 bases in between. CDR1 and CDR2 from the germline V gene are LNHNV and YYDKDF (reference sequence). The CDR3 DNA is TGTGCCACCAGCAGAACCGGGACCCCCTCGCAGCCCCAGCATTTT. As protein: CATSRTGTPSQPQHF.

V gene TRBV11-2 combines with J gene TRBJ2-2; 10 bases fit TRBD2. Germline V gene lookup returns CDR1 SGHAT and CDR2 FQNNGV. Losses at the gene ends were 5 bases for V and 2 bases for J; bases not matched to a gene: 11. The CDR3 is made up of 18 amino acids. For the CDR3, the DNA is TGTGCCAGCAGCCTTCGCTTAGCGGGGGGTCCCAACACCGGGGAGCTGTTTTTT. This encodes CASSLRLAGGPNTGELFF.

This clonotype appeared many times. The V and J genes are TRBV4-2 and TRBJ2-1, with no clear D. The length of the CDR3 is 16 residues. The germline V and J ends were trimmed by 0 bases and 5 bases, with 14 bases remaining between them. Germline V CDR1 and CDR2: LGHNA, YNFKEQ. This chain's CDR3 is CASSQDPPEFDNEQFF. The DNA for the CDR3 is TGTGCCAGCAGCCAAGACCCGCCGGAGTTTGACAATGAGCAGTTCTTC.

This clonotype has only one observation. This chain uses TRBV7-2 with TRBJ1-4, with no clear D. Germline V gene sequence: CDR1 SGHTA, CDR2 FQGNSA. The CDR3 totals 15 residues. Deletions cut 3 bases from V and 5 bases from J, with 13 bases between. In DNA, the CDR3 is TGTGCCAGCAGCTTGGAGTGGGTAGTCAATGAAAAACTGTTTTTT. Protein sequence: CASSLEWVVNEKLFF.

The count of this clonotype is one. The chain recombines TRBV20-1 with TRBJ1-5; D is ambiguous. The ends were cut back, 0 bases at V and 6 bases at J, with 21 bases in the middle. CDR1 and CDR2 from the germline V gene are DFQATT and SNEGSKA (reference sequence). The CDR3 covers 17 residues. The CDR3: CSARDASSYSNGQPQHF. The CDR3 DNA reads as TGCAGTGCTAGAGATGCCAGCAGTTACTCGAACGGTCAGCCCCAGCATTTT.

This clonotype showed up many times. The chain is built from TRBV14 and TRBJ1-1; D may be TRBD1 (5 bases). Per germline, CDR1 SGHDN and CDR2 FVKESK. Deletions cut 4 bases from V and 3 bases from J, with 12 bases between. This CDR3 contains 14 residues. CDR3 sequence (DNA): TGTGCCAGCAGCCCAACTGACAGAGACACTGAAGCTTTCTTT. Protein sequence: CASSPTDRDTEAFF.

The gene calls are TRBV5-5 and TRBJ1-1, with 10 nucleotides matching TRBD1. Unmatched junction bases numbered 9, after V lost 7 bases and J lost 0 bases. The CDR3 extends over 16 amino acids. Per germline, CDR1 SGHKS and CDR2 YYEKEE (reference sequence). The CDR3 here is CASQLGTGELNTEAFF. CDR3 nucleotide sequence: TGTGCCAGCCAACTCGGGACAGGGGAACTGAACACTGAAGCTTTCTTT.

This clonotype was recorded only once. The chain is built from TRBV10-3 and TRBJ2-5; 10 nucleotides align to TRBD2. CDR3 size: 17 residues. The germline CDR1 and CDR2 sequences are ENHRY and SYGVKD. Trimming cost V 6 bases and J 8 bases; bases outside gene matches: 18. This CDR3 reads CAIRSGTSEILPATQYF. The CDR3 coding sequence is TGTGCCATCAGATCCGGGACTAGCGAGATCCTACCTGCCACCCAGTACTTC.